Here is one T cell receptor beta chain with its context. Its antigen is not known. From the reads, TCRdb called clonotypes with MiXCR, one entry per CDR3 protein. This table holds a few hundred thousand distinct CDR3 sequences, roughly 34% found once. This sample stems from a study of T cell repertoires in cytomegalovirus infection. The CDR3 length is 14 residues. Germline V gene data show CDR1 as MNHEY and CDR2 as SVGEGT. Trimming removed 4 bases from V and 3 bases from J; junction bases left unmatched: 5. Study results and limitations: Based on cumulative public TCR beta family frequency, carriers of CMV plus the relevant HLA were identified.

The chain employs TRBV6-2 or TRBV6-3 and TRBJ2-5; 7 nucleotides align to TRBD1. This TCR derives from a human donor in good health (CMV status not recorded). Some clones in this sample may be carry-over from other donors' samples. The sequencing here drew on cultured PBMCs, taken from culture after CMV antigen stimulation. CDR3 coding DNA: TGTGCCAGCAGTTCCACAGGGGTAAAAGAGACCCAGTACTTC. Translation gives CASSSTGVKETQYF.